The clone carrying this T cell receptor beta chain has ten or more counts. Its antigen is unknown. The record originates from a study of regulatory T cells in long-lasting Graves disease. This CDR3 has 13 residues. Deletions cut 6 bases from V and 4 bases from J, with 13 bases between. The study's findings and limits: Shared public clonotypes totalled 2,741 in persistent patients, compared with approximately 970 in new patients.

Time point reported: persistent/refractory GD, antithyroid drugs over 5 years with positive TRAb. TCR sequences were obtained from RNA taken from PBMCs. Through Arm-PCR of CDR3 regions and iRepertoire HTBI primers, TCR beta libraries were built. TCRdb used MiXCR to reprocess the multiplex PCR reads, holding one entry per CDR3 protein. In the table there are almost 350,000 distinct CDR3 sequences, about 18% of which are singletons. The gene calls are TRBV12-3 or TRBV12-4 and TRBJ2-7; perhaps TRBD2 as D (6 bases). This clonotype originated in a female donor with Graves disease. Material: peripheral blood mononuclear cells (PBMCs), obtained when the disease was refractory, from a patient treated with antithyroid drugs. The CDR3 protein is CASSIGSGYEQYF. The CDR3 bases are TGTGCCAGCAGCATCGGGAGCGGGTACGAGCAGTACTTC.